This T cell receptor (beta chain) came from a study of T cells in Graves' hyperthyroidism and ophthalmopathy. Whole-study findings and limits: Also found in blood were most expanded thyroid clonotypes above 0.001. Before onset, by a median of approximately 6.8 months, the model predicted ophthalmopathy.

As to this clonotype: Its cognate antigen is unknown.

Germline CDR1 and CDR2: SGHTS and YDEGEE. J gave up 3 bases and V 0 bases, and 7 bases lay outside the gene matches. CDR3 length: 16 amino acids. Researchers defined stable Graves' hyperthyroidism as no ophthalmopathy progression within 18 months. Patients aged 18 to 65 had newly diagnosed hyperthyroidism of under 2 months' duration. From RNA transcripts, TCR beta CDR3 regions were amplified. First-round RT-PCR targeting the TCR CDR3 was performed with the HTBI primer set. MiXCR, applied by TCRdb to the multiplex PCR reads, yields one record per CDR3 protein. Among hundreds of thousands of distinct CDR3 sequences listed, roughly 46% were seen once.

The specimen was peripheral blood or thyroid tissue (not recorded which). The rearrangement uses TRBV5-8 and TRBJ2-7, with 9 nucleotides matching TRBD2. The clonotype originates from a woman between 18 and 29 years old with Graves' hyperthyroidism. CDR3: CASSLGPSGIDYEQYF. The CDR3, as DNA: TGTGCCAGCAGCTTGGGGCCTAGCGGGATAGACTACGAGCAGTACTTC.